This entry concerns a single T cell receptor beta chain. The target antigen is unknown. These data belong to a study of cytomegalovirus exposure and HLA in healthy donors. Findings and limits, study-wide: Fewer N-insertions (relative to the approximately 700-donor mean) were reportedly seen in an Asian-associated ancestry cluster in a later analysis. Across donors, sequencing depth was assumed by presence/absence analyses to be roughly uniform. Later analysis identified a missense DCLRE1C variant that was linked to TCR beta V- and J-gene trimming.

The PCR used 60 Vbeta and 13 Jbeta primers. Data came from immunoSEQ multiplex PCR; TCRdb stores just in-frame clones and leaves some out. The sample consists of roughly 100,000 clones, 80% to 90% of them appearing once. Germline loops: CDR1 SGHTA, CDR2 FQGNSA. This CDR3 comprises 14 residues. V was clipped by 5 bases and J by 2 bases; unmatched bases: 4. This clonotype originated in a man in his fifties or sixties in good health and CMV-seronegative. V is TRBV7-2 and J is TRBJ2-5, with TRBD2 matching 8 bases. The sequenced material came from PBMCs. CDR3 DNA sequence: TGTGCCAGCAGCACAGGCGGGGGGCAAGAGACCCAGTACTTC. This gives the protein CASSTGGGQETQYF.